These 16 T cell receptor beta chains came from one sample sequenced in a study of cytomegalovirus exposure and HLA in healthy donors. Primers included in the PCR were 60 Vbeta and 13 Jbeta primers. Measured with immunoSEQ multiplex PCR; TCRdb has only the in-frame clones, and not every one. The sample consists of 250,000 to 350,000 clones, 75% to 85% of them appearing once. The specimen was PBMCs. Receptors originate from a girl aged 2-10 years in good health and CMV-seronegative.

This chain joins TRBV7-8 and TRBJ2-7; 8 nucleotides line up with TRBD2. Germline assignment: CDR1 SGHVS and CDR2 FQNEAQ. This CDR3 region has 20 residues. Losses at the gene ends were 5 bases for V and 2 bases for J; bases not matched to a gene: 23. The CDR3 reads CASSPNPQREQPPPPYEQYF. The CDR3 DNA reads TGTGCCAGCAGCCCTAACCCACAGCGGGAGCAACCACCCCCCCCCTACGAGCAGTACTTC.

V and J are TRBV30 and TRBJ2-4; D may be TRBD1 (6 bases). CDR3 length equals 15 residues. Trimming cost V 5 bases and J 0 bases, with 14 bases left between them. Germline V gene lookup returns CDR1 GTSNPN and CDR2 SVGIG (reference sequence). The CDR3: CAWGRQDLAKNIQYF. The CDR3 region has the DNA TGTGCCTGGGGAAGACAGGATCTAGCCAAAAACATTCAGTACTTC.

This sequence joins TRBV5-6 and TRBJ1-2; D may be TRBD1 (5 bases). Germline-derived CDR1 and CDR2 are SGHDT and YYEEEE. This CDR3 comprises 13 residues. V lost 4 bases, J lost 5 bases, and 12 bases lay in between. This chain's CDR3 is CASSLGRTYGYTF. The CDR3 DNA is TGTGCCAGCAGCCTGGGACGGACTTATGGCTACACCTTC.

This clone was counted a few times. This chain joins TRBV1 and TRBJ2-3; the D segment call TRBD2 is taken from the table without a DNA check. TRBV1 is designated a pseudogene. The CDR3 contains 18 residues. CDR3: CTSSHPCTQREDTDTQYF. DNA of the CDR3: TGCACCAGCAGCCACCCCTGCACCCAGCGGGAAGACACAGATACGCAGTATTTT.

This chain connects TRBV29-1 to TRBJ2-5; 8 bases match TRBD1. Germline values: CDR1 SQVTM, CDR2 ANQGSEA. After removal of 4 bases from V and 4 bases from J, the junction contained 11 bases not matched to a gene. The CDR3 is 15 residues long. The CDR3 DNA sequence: TGCAGCGTTGGGGGGACAGGCCAAGCAGGAGAGACCCAGTACTTC. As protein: CSVGGTGQAGETQYF.

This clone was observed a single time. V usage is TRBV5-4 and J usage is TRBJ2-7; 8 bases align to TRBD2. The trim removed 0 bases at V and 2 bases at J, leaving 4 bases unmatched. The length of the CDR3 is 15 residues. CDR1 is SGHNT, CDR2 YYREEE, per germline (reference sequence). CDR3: CASSLDGGAPYEQYF. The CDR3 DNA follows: TGTGCCAGCAGCTTGGACGGGGGGGCCCCCTACGAGCAGTACTTC.

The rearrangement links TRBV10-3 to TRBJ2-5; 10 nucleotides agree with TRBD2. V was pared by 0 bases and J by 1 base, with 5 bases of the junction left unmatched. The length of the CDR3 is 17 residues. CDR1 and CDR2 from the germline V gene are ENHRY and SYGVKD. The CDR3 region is CAISESLAGAIQETQYF. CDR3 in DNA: TGTGCCATCAGTGAGTCGCTAGCGGGGGCCATCCAAGAGACCCAGTACTTC.

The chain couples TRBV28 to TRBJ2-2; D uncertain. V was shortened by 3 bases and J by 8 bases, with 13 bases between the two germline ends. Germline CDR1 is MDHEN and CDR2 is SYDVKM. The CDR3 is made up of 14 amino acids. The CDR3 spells CASSLNSPRGELFF. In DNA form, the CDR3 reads TGTGCCAGCAGTTTGAATTCCCCTCGGGGGGAGCTGTTTTTT.

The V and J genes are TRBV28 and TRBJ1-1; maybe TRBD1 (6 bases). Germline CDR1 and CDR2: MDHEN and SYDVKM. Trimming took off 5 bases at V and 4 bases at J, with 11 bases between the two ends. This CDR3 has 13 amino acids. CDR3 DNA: TGTGCCAGCAGTCGGGGGGCGTTCACTGAAGCTTTCTTT. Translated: CASSRGAFTEAFF.

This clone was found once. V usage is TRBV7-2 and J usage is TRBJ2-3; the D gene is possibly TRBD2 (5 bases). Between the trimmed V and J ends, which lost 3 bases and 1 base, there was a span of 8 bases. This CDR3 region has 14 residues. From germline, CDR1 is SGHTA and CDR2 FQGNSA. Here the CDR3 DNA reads TGTGCCAGCAGCTTTAGGCGGGGCACAGATACGCAGTATTTT. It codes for CASSFRRGTDTQYF.

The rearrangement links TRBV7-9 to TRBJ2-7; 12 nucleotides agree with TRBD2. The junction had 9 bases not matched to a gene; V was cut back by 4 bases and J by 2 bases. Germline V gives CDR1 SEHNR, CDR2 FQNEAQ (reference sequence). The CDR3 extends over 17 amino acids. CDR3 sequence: CASSSIGLAGKTYEQYF. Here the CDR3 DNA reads TGTGCCAGCAGCTCGATAGGACTAGCGGGAAAAACCTACGAGCAGTACTTC.

In DNA, the CDR3 is TGTGCCAGCAGCATGGTAGCGGGTACAGATACGCAGTATTTT. This encodes CASSMVAGTDTQYF. The rearrangement joins TRBV9 to TRBJ2-3, with 7 nucleotides matching TRBD2. With V trimmed by 4 bases and J by 3 bases, 5 bases remained unmatched. CDR3 length equals 14 residues. Germline CDR1 reads SGDLS; CDR2 reads YYNGEE. Looking up the rest from reference TRBV9 and TRBJ2-3 gives the full variable domain: DSGVTQTPKHLITATGQRVTLRCSPRSGDLSVYWYQQSLDQGLQFLIQYYNGEERAKGNILERFSAQQFPDLHSELNLSSLELGDSALYFCASSMVAGTDTQYFGPGTRLTVL.

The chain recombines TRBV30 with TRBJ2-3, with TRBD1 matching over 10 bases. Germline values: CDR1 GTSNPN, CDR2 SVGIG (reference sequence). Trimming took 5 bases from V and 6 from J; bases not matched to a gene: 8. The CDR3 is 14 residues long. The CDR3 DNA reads TGTGCCTGGTGGAGACAGGGGGCTGAGGATACGCAGTATTTT. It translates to CAWWRQGAEDTQYF.

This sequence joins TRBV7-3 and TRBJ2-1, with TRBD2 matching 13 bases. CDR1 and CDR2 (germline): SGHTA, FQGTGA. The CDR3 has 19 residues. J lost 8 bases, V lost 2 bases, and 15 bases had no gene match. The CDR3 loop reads CASSLGATATSGGVDEQFF. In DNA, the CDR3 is TGTGCCAGCAGCTTAGGGGCCACAGCCACTAGCGGGGGGGTCGATGAGCAGTTCTTC.

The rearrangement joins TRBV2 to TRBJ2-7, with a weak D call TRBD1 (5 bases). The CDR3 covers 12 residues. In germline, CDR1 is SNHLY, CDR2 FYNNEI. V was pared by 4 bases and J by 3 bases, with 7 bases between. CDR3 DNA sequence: TGTGCCAGCAGTGGGGGCGGCTACGAGCAGTACTTC. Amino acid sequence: CASSGGGYEQYF.

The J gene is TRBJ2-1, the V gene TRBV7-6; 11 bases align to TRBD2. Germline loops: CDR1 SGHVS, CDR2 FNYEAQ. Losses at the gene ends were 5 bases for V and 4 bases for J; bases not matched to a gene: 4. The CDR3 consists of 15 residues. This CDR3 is CASSLTSGGYNEQFF. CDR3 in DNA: TGTGCCAGCAGCCTCACTAGCGGGGGATACAATGAGCAGTTCTTC.